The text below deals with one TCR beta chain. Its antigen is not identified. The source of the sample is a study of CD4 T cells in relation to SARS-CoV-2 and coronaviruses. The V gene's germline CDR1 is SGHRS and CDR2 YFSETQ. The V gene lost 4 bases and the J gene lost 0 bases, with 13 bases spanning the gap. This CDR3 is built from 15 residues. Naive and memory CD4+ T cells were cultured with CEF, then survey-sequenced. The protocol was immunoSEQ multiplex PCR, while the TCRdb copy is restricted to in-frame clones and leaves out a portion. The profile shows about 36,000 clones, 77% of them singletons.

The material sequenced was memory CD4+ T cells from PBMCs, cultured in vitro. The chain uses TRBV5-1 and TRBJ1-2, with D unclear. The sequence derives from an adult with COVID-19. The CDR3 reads CASSPEGVANYGYTF. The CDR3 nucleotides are TGCGCCAGCAGCCCCGAGGGCGTAGCTAACTATGGCTACACCTTC.